The sequence of this T cell receptor beta chain was determined in a study of T-cell memory formation after mild COVID-19. General study results and limits: In pre-infection memory, a portion of responding clones appeared, which suggested that cross-reactive memory joined. Shrinking CD4+ clones resided mostly in CM and EM, and CD8+ ones in EMRA.

On this clonotype itself: Its antigen is not identified.

Libraries for TCRalpha and TCRbeta carried sample barcodes and unique molecular identifiers via 5'RACE. TCRdb fed the 5' RACE reads into MiXCR, producing one record per CDR3 protein. The repertoire consists of roughly 340,000 distinct CDR3 sequences, with around 15% occurring once and the leading ten covering 20% to 25%. Trimming left V 6 bases short and J 2 bases short, with 17 bases between. Germline V gene sequence: CDR1 MNHEY, CDR2 SVGEGT. This CDR3 is 15 amino acids long. This TCR was recovered from a man aged 18 to 35 who had mild COVID-19 (a few samples of this study predate the infection). Cell type and time point are not known. This sequence joins TRBV6-2 or TRBV6-3 and TRBJ2-7, with a weak D call TRBD2 (5 bases). Sequenced material: PBMCs or a T cell subset sorted from them (not recorded which). CDR3 nucleotides: TGTGCCAGCAGCCCCCGGGGAGCATTCACCTACGAGCAGTACTTC. It yields the protein CASSPRGAFTYEQYF.